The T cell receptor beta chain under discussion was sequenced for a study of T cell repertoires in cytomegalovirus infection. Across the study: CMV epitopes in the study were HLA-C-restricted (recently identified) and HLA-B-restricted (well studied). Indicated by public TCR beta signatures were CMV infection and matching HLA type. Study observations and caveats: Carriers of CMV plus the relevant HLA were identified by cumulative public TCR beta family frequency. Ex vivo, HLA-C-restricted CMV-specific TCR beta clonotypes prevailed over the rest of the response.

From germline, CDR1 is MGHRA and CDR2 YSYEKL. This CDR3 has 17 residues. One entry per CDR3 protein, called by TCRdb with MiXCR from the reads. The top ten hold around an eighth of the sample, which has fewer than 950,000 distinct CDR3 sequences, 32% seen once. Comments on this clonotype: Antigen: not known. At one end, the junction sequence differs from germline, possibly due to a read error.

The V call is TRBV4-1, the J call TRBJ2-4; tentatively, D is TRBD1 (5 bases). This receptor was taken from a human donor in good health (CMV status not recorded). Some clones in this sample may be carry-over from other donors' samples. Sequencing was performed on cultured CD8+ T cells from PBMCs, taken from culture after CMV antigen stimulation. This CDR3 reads CTSSLLPGALAKNIQYF. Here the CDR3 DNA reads TGCACCAGCAGCCTCCTCCCTGGGGCTTTAGCCAAAAACATTCAGTACTTC.